The clone carrying this TCR beta chain has only a few counts. Its specificity is not known. Expressed TCRB transcripts were sequenced, since all the RNA that had been isolated was reverse transcribed. Naive, central memory and regulatory T cell samples averaged around 3.5 million immunoSEQ reads each. The method was immunoSEQ multiplex PCR; TCRdb's version includes in-frame clones alone and lacks a portion of them. The repertoire holds 630,000 or so clones, with roughly 13% as singletons. This entry belongs to a study of beta chain features in type 1 diabetes. Study background: Investigators examined 107,917,701 sorted cells across all samples. Overall study results and limits: The study found moderately but significantly shorter TCRB CDR3s in all four CD4+ subsets of Type 1 diabetes patients. Any role of HLA type in TCRB rearrangement remained unresolved here.

The sample consisted of naive CD4+ T cells from blood. The clonotype originates from a man between 18 and 35 years old with type 1 diabetes.

The CDR3 loop reads CVAGAGGSNEKLFF. The CDR3 DNA follows: TGTGTTGCGGGAGCAGGGGGATCTAATGAAAAACTGTTTTTT. This chain links TRBV30 with TRBJ1-4; TRBD1 matches at 7 bases. Germline V gene data show CDR1 as GTSNPN and CDR2 as SVGIG (reference sequence). This CDR3 is built from 14 residues.